This record looks at one TCR beta chain sequence and its context. Its antigen is as yet unknown. This specimen comes from a study of blood T cells in healthy people across ages. CDR1 is MNHEY, CDR2 SVGEGT, per germline. The CDR3 covers 16 residues. V lost 0 bases to trimming and J lost 0 bases; unmatched junction nucleotides: 2. Alongside a J-beta primer mix, a sample-barcoded 5' primer served in a second PCR lasting about 7 to 11 cycles. TCRdb recomputed calls from the 5' RACE reads with MiXCR, one row per CDR3 protein. This sample has about 1 million distinct CDR3 sequences; over 35% occur once, and the top ten carry approximately 17%. Whole-study results and caveats: Unsorted PBMC material precluded a definitive naive versus antigen-experienced comparison.

The source of this sequence is a woman in her sixties in good health. Sequencing was carried out using blood. This chain uses TRBV6-2 or TRBV6-3 with TRBJ2-1; 7 bases fit TRBD1. Here the CDR3 reads CASSYSHRGSYNEQFF. As DNA, the CDR3 is TGTGCCAGCAGTTACTCCCACAGGGGCTCCTACAATGAGCAGTTCTTC.